The 26 T cell receptor beta chains reported below all come from one sample, sequenced in a study of OX40 agonist ivuxolimab in advanced cancers. Profiling relied on immunoSEQ multiplex PCR, and the TCRdb table lists in-frame clones only, not all of them. The table has 57,000 or so clones, approximately 86% seen once. Sequencing was performed on CD4+ or CD8+ T cells sorted from blood, taken in a trial of the OX40 agonist ivuxolimab. These receptors came from an adult with an advanced solid tumor such as melanoma, head and neck, liver or kidney cancer.

The J gene is TRBJ2-4, the V gene TRBV9; 7 bases are shared with TRBD1. Germline trimming cut 0 bases from V and 6 bases from J; bases unmatched to any gene: 6. Germline loops: CDR1 SGDLS, CDR2 YYNGEE. The CDR3 sequence is 15 residues long. In DNA, the CDR3 is TGTGCCAGCAGCGTAGCCCCGGGACAGATAAACATTCAGTACTTC. It specifies CASSVAPGQINIQYF.

The CDR3: CASSVNPWDEQYF. CDR3 nucleotide sequence: TGTGCCAGCAGCGTAAATCCCTGGGACGAGCAGTACTTC. The chain employs TRBV9 and TRBJ2-7, with unresolved D. There are 13 residues in the CDR3. Between the trimmed V and J ends, which lost 1 base and 5 bases, there was a span of 10 bases. CDR1 and CDR2 from the germline V gene are SGDLS and YYNGEE. The full variable domain, rest sourced from reference TRBV9 and TRBJ2-7, is DSGVTQTPKHLITATGQRVTLRCSPRSGDLSVYWYQQSLDQGLQFLIQYYNGEERAKGNILERFSAQQFPDLHSELNLSSLELGDSALYFCASSVNPWDEQYFGPGTRLTVT.

CDR3: CASSSRANTGELFF. For the CDR3, the DNA is TGTGCCAGCAGCTCTAGGGCGAACACCGGGGAGCTGTTTTTT. The chain is built from TRBV11-2 and TRBJ2-2; the D is unclear. This CDR3 region has 14 residues. Trimming took off 4 bases at V and 0 bases at J, with 6 bases between the two ends. In germline, CDR1 is SGHAT, CDR2 FQNNGV. The full variable domain, with the rest looked up from reference TRBV11-2 and TRBJ2-2, is EAGVAQSPRYKIIEKRQSVAFWCNPISGHATLYWYQQILGQGPKLLIQFQNNGVVDDSQLPKDRFSAERLKGVDSTLKIQPAKLEDSAVYLCASSSRANTGELFFGEGSRLTVL.

V usage is TRBV5-1 and J usage is TRBJ2-7; 8 bases agree with TRBD1. CDR1 is SGHRS and CDR2 is YFSETQ in the germline V gene. This CDR3 comprises 14 residues. The V gene end was trimmed by 0 bases and the J gene end by 4 bases; junction bases not matched to a gene: 3. In DNA form, the CDR3 reads TGCGCCAGCAGCTTGGGGACAGGGACTTACGAGCAGTACTTC. This gives the protein CASSLGTGTYEQYF.

V usage is TRBV6-6 and J usage is TRBJ2-1, with D unclear. V gave up 0 bases and J gave up 9 bases, with 15 bases separating them. This CDR3 region has 15 residues. Germline V gene sequence: CDR1 MNHNY, CDR2 SVGAGI (reference sequence). As DNA, the CDR3 is TGTGCCAGCAGTTACTCCGGGCAGGAGTTTGGTGAGCAGTTCTTC. Protein: CASSYSGQEFGEQFF.

The chain is built from TRBV21-1 and TRBJ2-7; the table's D call, TRBD2, was not checked against the DNA. TRBV21-1 is a documented pseudogene. The length of the CDR3 is 15 residues. The CDR3 region has the DNA TGTGCCAGCAGCAAACCCACCGGGACTCGCTACGAGCAGTACTTC. This translates into CASSKPTGTRYEQYF.

V usage is TRBV6-4 and J usage is TRBJ2-3, with D maybe TRBD2 (5 bases). The CDR3 length is 14 residues. Trimming stripped 4 bases from V and 2 bases from J, with 10 bases between. Germline V CDR1 and CDR2: MRHNA, SNTAGT. The CDR3 nucleotides read TGTGCCAGCAGTGCCAGCGGCCACACAGATACGCAGTATTTT. Amino acid sequence: CASSASGHTDTQYF.

V gene TRBV27 combines with J gene TRBJ2-3; TRBD1 agrees at 8 bases. The length of the CDR3 is 17 residues. CDR1 and CDR2 from the germline V gene are MNHEY and SMNVEV (reference sequence). V shed 2 bases, J shed 4 bases, and the junction held 11 bases outside the gene matches. The CDR3 protein is CASSLVGAGGASDTQYF. CDR3 bases: TGTGCCAGCAGTTTAGTTGGGGCAGGGGGCGCCTCAGATACGCAGTATTTT.

The genes are TRBV29-1 and TRBJ2-3, with 9 bases that match TRBD2. The germline gives CDR1 SQVTM, CDR2 ANQGSEA. V gave up 4 bases and J gave up 4 bases; unmatched junction bases: 3. This CDR3 contains 13 residues. The CDR3 DNA is TGCAGCGTTGGCGGGAGGGCCGCAGATACGCAGTATTTT. This codes for CSVGGRAADTQYF.

This chain links TRBV19 with TRBJ2-3; D may be TRBD2 (5 bases). The CDR3 loop spans 14 amino acids. The germline V gene has CDR1 LNHDA and CDR2 SQIVND (reference sequence). Trimming removed 6 bases from V and 1 base from J, with 11 bases in between. CDR3 sequence (DNA): TGTGCCAGTAGCGGGGATTGGGGCACAGATACGCAGTATTTT. Translated: CASSGDWGTDTQYF.

The V and J genes are TRBV18 and TRBJ2-7; no clear D gene. The CDR3 has 15 amino acids. V was clipped by 2 bases and J by 0 bases, with 11 bases between them. Germline CDR1 is KGHSH and CDR2 is LQKENI. In nucleotides, the CDR3 is TGTGCCAGCTCACCAGGTGAGGTAACCTCCTACGAGCAGTACTTC. This encodes CASSPGEVTSYEQYF.

The chain uses TRBV23-1 and TRBJ2-7; D gene uncertain. TRBV23-1 is an ORF for which the function is uncertain. The ends were cut back, 0 bases at V and 3 bases at J, with 9 bases in the middle. This CDR3 has 14 residues. The CDR3 DNA sequence: TGCGCCAGCAGTCAATCGGCCAACGACTACGAGCAGTACTTC. Its protein product is CASSQSANDYEQYF.

The V gene is TRBV7-2, the J gene TRBJ2-5; maybe TRBD2 (5 bases). Germline V gives CDR1 SGHTA, CDR2 FQGNSA. Trimming left V 8 bases short and J 2 bases short, with 12 bases between. This CDR3 spans 13 amino acids. The CDR3 coding sequence is TGTGCCAGCGAGCGGTTAACACAAGAGACCCAGTACTTC. This codes for CASERLTQETQYF.

The rearrangement uses TRBV7-2 and TRBJ1-3, with 7 bases fitting TRBD1. The ends lost 4 bases at V and 3 bases at J; junction bases unmatched: 9. Germline V CDR1 and CDR2: SGHTA, FQGNSA. The CDR3 extends over 16 amino acids. CDR3 nucleotide sequence: TGTGCCAGCAGCTCCGAGACAGGGCTCTTTGGAAACACCATATATTTT. Translated: CASSSETGLFGNTIYF.

In this sample, this clone turned up a few times. V is TRBV5-1 and J is TRBJ1-1, with 10 bases lining up with TRBD1. Germline trimming cut 0 bases from V and 3 bases from J; bases unmatched to any gene: 2. Germline V CDR1 and CDR2: SGHRS, YFSETQ. This CDR3 has 15 amino acids. The CDR3 is CASSLAGQGDTEAFF. The CDR3 bases are TGCGCCAGCAGCTTGGCAGGACAGGGGGACACTGAAGCTTTCTTT.

V usage is TRBV7-3 and J usage is TRBJ2-1, with 7 bases lining up with TRBD1. The CDR3 has 16 residues. The V gene's germline CDR1 is SGHTA and CDR2 FQGTGA. Losses at the gene ends were 5 bases for V and 4 bases for J; bases not matched to a gene: 11. Here the CDR3 reads CASSLYPGQKYNEQFF. The CDR3 coding sequence is TGTGCCAGCAGCCTTTACCCGGGACAGAAATACAATGAGCAGTTCTTC.

V and J are TRBV19 and TRBJ1-1; D is possibly TRBD1 (5 bases). CDR3 length: 14 residues. V dropped 5 bases and J dropped 4 bases, with 14 bases sitting between them. CDR1 and CDR2 (germline): LNHDA, SQIVND (reference sequence). DNA for the CDR3: TGTGCCAGTAGTTTCCAGGGTAAGCGCACTGAAGCTTTCTTT. This sequence encodes CASSFQGKRTEAFF.

This clone was detected only a few times. The J gene is TRBJ1-4, the V gene TRBV10-1, with 7 bases lining up with TRBD1. The CDR3 length is 15 residues. V shed 8 bases and J 2 bases; nucleotides not matched to a gene: 8. Germline V gene sequence: CDR1 WNHNN, CDR2 SYGVQD (reference sequence). This CDR3 is CASEEGAPTNEKLFF. CDR3 DNA: TGCGCCAGCGAAGAGGGGGCACCCACTAATGAAAAACTGTTTTTT.

This sequence joins TRBV7-2 and TRBJ2-1; D gene unclear. V was trimmed by 4 bases and J by 6 bases, leaving 10 bases between them. This CDR3 spans 13 amino acids. Germline V CDR1 and CDR2: SGHTA, FQGNSA. The CDR3 nucleotides are TGTGCCAGCAGCTCCATGCCAAGCAATGAGCAGTTCTTC. Its protein is CASSSMPSNEQFF.

V is TRBV18 and J is TRBJ2-7; D gene uncertain. V lost 1 base and J 4 bases, leaving 8 bases between the germline ends. Germline CDR1 reads KGHSH; CDR2 reads LQKENI. The CDR3 is 13 residues long. Written as DNA, the CDR3 is TGTGCCAGCTCACCACAGACGGTTTACGAGCAGTACTTC. Its translation is CASSPQTVYEQYF.

This clone was recorded a few times. This chain joins TRBV6-5 and TRBJ2-3, with 7 bases identical to TRBD1. There are 14 residues in the CDR3. Trimming at V came to 7 bases and at J to 2 bases, leaving 6 bases not matched to a gene. CDR1 and CDR2 from the germline V gene are MNHEY and SVGAGI. CDR3 nucleotide sequence: TGTGCCAGCAAGAAGGGACAGCACACAGATACGCAGTATTTT. This translates into CASKKGQHTDTQYF.

There are a few counts of this clone. The chain links TRBV14 to TRBJ2-7; perhaps TRBD1 as D (5 bases). Deletions cut 4 bases from V and 0 bases from J, with 7 bases between. CDR1 is SGHDN and CDR2 is FVKESK in the germline V gene. The CDR3 is made up of 13 amino acids. In nucleotides, the CDR3 is TGTGCCAGCAGCCGGACAAGCTCCTACGAGCAGTACTTC. This sequence encodes CASSRTSSYEQYF. Looking up the rest from reference TRBV14 and TRBJ2-7 gives the full variable domain: EAGVTQFPSHSVIEKGQTVTLRCDPISGHDNLYWYRRVMGKEIKFLLHFVKESKQDESGMPNNRFLAERTGGTYSTLKVQPAELEDSGVYFCASSRTSSYEQYFGPGTRLTVT.

This clone was seen once. V usage is TRBV6-1 and J usage is TRBJ1-6; maybe TRBD1 (5 bases). From germline, CDR1 is MNHNS and CDR2 SASEGT. The CDR3 spans 15 residues. The germline V and J ends were trimmed by 2 bases and 11 bases, with 16 bases remaining between them. CDR3 DNA: TGTGCCAGCAGTGAATTTCTCAGGGAAGCAGCACCCCTCCACTTT. The encoded protein is CASSEFLREAAPLHF.

The V and J genes are TRBV4-1 and TRBJ1-2; 8 nucleotides agree with TRBD1. The V gene end was trimmed by 3 bases and the J gene end by 4 bases; junction bases not matched to a gene: 7. The germline V gene encodes CDR1 MGHRA and CDR2 YSYEKL. CDR3 length: 15 residues. The DNA for the CDR3 is TGCGCCAGCAGCCATCCTGACAGGGGTGTCTATGGCTACACCTTC. It specifies CASSHPDRGVYGYTF.

The J gene is TRBJ2-2, the V gene TRBV10-3; 9 bases align to TRBD1. The CDR3 contains 15 residues. V gave up 8 bases and J gave up 3 bases; unmatched junction bases: 7. The V gene's germline CDR1 is ENHRY and CDR2 SYGVKD. CDR3 amino acids: CAISLDRGDTGELFF. The DNA of the CDR3 is TGTGCCATCTCCTTGGACAGGGGCGACACCGGGGAGCTGTTTTTT.

The chain joins TRBV6-5 to TRBJ1-2, with D unclear. This CDR3 region has 15 residues. From germline, CDR1 is MNHEY and CDR2 SVGAGI. Deletions cut 2 bases from V and 3 bases from J, with 13 bases between. The CDR3 nucleotides read TGTGCCAGCAGTTACGATGACCGGAGCTACTATGGCTACACCTTC. This translates into CASSYDDRSYYGYTF.